Below are 4 T cell receptor beta chains sequenced from a single sample in a study of naive and memory T cell subsets (dated by TCRdb to about 2017). Libraries came from 5' RACE. Instrument used: Illumina MiSeq. For the blood and skin samples, reverse transcription of TCR RNA was done with SuperScript IV along with alpha and beta constant region primers. The public reads were quality trimmed at Q25 with fastp and then assembled into clones with MiXCR by TCRdb, keeping productive beta chains. Entries are consolidated by CDR3 protein sequence, retaining the most common genes and DNA. This sample gives about 22,000 distinct CDR3 sequences in total; about 4% of them show up just once. The leading ten clones occupy over 7.5% of the sample. Whole blood analysis involved drawing roughly 2.4 ml of peripheral blood from adult healthy volunteers into Tempus tubes and then extracting RNA following the manufacturer's instructions.

The receptors shown here come from a male donor in good health.

Many counts were recorded for this clonotype. The chain is built from TRBV28 and TRBJ2-1; D is uncertain. The CDR3 contains 11 residues. V lost 5 bases, J lost 4 bases, and 3 bases lay in between. CDR1 is MDHEN, CDR2 SYDVKM, per germline. CDR3 DNA: TGTGCCAGCAGTCCTTACAATGAGCAGTTCTTC. It translates to CASSPYNEQFF. Complete variable domain (other parts from reference TRBV28 and TRBJ2-1): DVKVTQSSRYLVKRTGEKVFLECVQDMDHENMFWYRQDPGLGLRLIYFSYDVKMKEKGDIPEGYSVSREKKERFSLILESASTNQTSMYLCASSPYNEQFFGPGTRLTVL.

In this sample, this clonotype turned up many times. The genes are TRBV2 and TRBJ2-1; D may be TRBD2 (5 bases). Germline values: CDR1 SNHLY, CDR2 FYNNEI. Trimming took off 3 bases at V and 3 bases at J, with 12 bases between the two ends. The CDR3 is made up of 15 amino acids. CDR3 residues: CASSDDGVGYNEQFF. The DNA for the CDR3 is TGTGCCAGCAGTGACGACGGGGTCGGCTACAATGAGCAGTTCTTC.

This clonotype is medium-sized (0.01 to 0.1%) within its sample. The V gene is TRBV7-2, the J gene TRBJ1-2; D gene ambiguous. Germline values: CDR1 SGHTA, CDR2 FQGNSA. The CDR3 is 13 residues long. Trimming removed 5 bases from V and 7 bases from J, with 14 bases in between. This CDR3 reads CASSPSPGSGYTF. The DNA for the CDR3 is TGTGCCAGCAGCCCCAGCCCCGGGTCTGGCTACACCTTC. The complete variable domain, with remaining parts taken from reference TRBV7-2 and TRBJ1-2, reads GAGVSQSPSNKVTEKGKDVELRCDPISGHTALYWYRQSLGQGLEFLIYFQGNSAPDKSGLPSDRFSAERTGGSVSTLTIQRTQQEDSAVYLCASSPSPGSGYTFGSGTRLTVV.

This clonotype was seen many times. The rearrangement joins TRBV5-6 to TRBJ1-2; perhaps TRBD1 as D (5 bases). V was clipped by 5 bases and J by 4 bases, with 12 bases between them. This CDR3 is built from 13 residues. Per germline, CDR1 SGHDT and CDR2 YYEEEE. CDR3 sequence: CASSPGMGYGYTF. The DNA of the CDR3 is TGTGCCAGCAGTCCAGGGATGGGCTATGGCTACACCTTC.